This TCR beta chain is from a study of Ad26.COV2.S vaccination and SARS-CoV-2 variants. Study overall: Dosing was one shot or two shots 56 days apart. The study, taken as a whole, reports: Across vaccine and placebo recipients, the breadth of non-spike TCRs was similar. Spike-specific responses of CD8+ and CD4+ T cells were reported to display substantial breadth after vaccination.

Only in-frame clones appear in the TCRdb table, and some are missing; sequencing was by immunoSEQ multiplex PCR. The data show approximately 420,000 clones, roughly 90% seen once. Treatment specified: around 19 received Ad26.COV2.S at low or high dose, single or two shots; 5 received placebo; per-sample allocation not given. The samples date from day 63 after the first vaccine or placebo injection. Per germline, CDR1 MNHEY and CDR2 SVGAGI. The CDR3 is made up of 12 amino acids. In its sample, this clone was seen once. Its cognate antigen is unknown. The germline gene is not matched at one end of the junction; a read error may be the cause.

The sequencing used peripheral blood, collected in a trial of Ad26.COV2.S vaccine versus placebo. The TCR originated in a person aged 18 to 65 who received the Ad26.COV2.S COVID-19 vaccine or a placebo. The V gene is TRBV6-5, the J gene TRBJ1-4, with D unclear. The CDR3 loop reads CATSPANEKLFF. The CDR3 coding sequence is TGTGCCACCAGTCCGGCTAATGAAAAACTGTTTTTT.